Below, one TCR beta chain is given with its context. The CDR3 has 15 amino acids. The V end lost 1 base, the J end lost 5 bases, and 15 bases lay between the germline ends. CDR1 is SGHDN, CDR2 FVKESK, per germline. Using immunoSEQ multiplex PCR, the repertoire was profiled, and TCRdb retains in-frame clones only, with some absent. Of roughly 68,000 clones in the sample, approximately 85% are singletons; the top ten hold about 27%. The data were taken from a study of blood T cell repertoires in COVID-19. On the study more broadly: Sources were T cells, B-cell-depleted T cells, or PBMCs; the material itself was cDNA or gDNA.

This TCR derives from a man in his fifties with acute or convalescent COVID-19. The sequenced material came from peripheral blood. This chain links TRBV14 with TRBJ2-7; D perhaps matches TRBD1 (5 bases). CDR3 in DNA: TGTGCCAGCAGCCAAGTGGCGGCAGGGCCCCACGAGCAGTACTTC. Its protein is CASSQVAAGPHEQYF. The full variable domain, with the rest looked up from reference TRBV14 and TRBJ2-7, is EAGVTQFPSHSVIEKGQTVTLRCDPISGHDNLYWYRRVMGKEIKFLLHFVKESKQDESGMPNNRFLAERTGGTYSTLKVQPAELEDSGVYFCASSQVAAGPHEQYFGPGTRLTVT.